The 15 T cell receptor beta chains listed next were all sequenced from one sample in a study of cytomegalovirus exposure and HLA in healthy donors (dated by TCRdb to 2016 to 2017). Library creation used the immunoSEQ multiplex PCR assay. For the multiplex PCR, a mixture combining 60 forward primers for TCR Vbeta segments and 13 reverse primers for TCR Jbeta segments was used. TCRdb stores this immuneACCESS table with in-frame sequences only. Part of the clones is absent; in the studies checked, under half of the shortfall reflects unresolved V genes, and no reason is known for the rest. This sample gives 160,000 or so clones in total; roughly 80% of them show up just once. Together, the top ten hold roughly 9% of the sample. Sequenced: PBMCs. Source of these receptors: a young man in good health and CMV-seropositive.

The chain combines TRBV7-9 with TRBJ2-7; tentatively, D is TRBD1 (5 bases). CDR3 size: 15 residues. V was trimmed by 5 bases and J by 3 bases, leaving 17 bases between them. CDR1 SEHNR and CDR2 FQNEAQ come from the germline V gene (reference sequence). DNA of the CDR3: TGTGCCAGCAGCCATCTACAGGACCCTTTCTACGAGCAGTACTTC. It specifies CASSHLQDPFYEQYF. Based on the CDR3 plus reference TRBV7-9 and TRBJ2-7, the full variable domain is DTGVSQNPRHKITKRGQNVTFRCDPISEHNRLYWYRQTLGQGPEFLTYFQNEAQLEKSRLLSDRFSAERPKGSFSTLEIQRTEQGDSAMYLCASSHLQDPFYEQYFGPGTRLTVT.

This sequence joins TRBV7-9 and TRBJ2-1; perhaps TRBD2 as D (6 bases). The V gene lost 5 bases and the J gene lost 5 bases, with 16 bases spanning the gap. This CDR3 comprises 15 residues. Looked up from germline, CDR1 is SEHNR and CDR2 is FQNEAQ (reference sequence). The CDR3 DNA reads TGTGCCAGCAGCCCCTCCGGGACTCGAGACAATGAGCAGTTCTTC. Translation: CASSPSGTRDNEQFF.

The chain is built from TRBV5-1 and TRBJ2-1; 9 bases line up with TRBD1. CDR1 is SGHRS, CDR2 YFSETQ, per germline. V dropped 0 bases and J dropped 8; count of bases not matched to a gene: 6. The CDR3 is 15 residues long. The CDR3 is CASSLGDRAGDEQFF. The CDR3 DNA follows: TGCGCCAGCAGCTTGGGGGACAGGGCGGGGGATGAGCAGTTCTTC.

The gene calls are TRBV4-1 and TRBJ2-3, with TRBD2 matching over 11 bases. There are 16 residues in the CDR3. Germline V CDR1 and CDR2: MGHRA, YSYEKL. V lost 2 bases to trimming and J lost 3 bases; unmatched junction nucleotides: 4. CDR3 residues: CASSQSSGGLTDTQYF. The CDR3 nucleotides are TGCGCCAGCAGCCAATCTAGCGGGGGGCTTACAGATACGCAGTATTTT.

The chain links TRBV5-1 to TRBJ2-5, with 7 bases identical to TRBD1. Germline lookup yields CDR1 SGHRS and CDR2 YFSETQ. The CDR3 spans 14 residues. The trim removed 3 bases at V and 5 bases at J, leaving 7 bases unmatched. The CDR3 sequence is CASSSGQVGETQYF. CDR3 DNA: TGCGCCAGCAGCTCCGGACAGGTGGGGGAGACCCAGTACTTC.

The chain employs TRBV29-1 and TRBJ2-7; D remains ambiguous. The V end lost 0 bases, the J end lost 5 bases, and 8 bases lay between the germline ends. CDR3 length equals 12 residues. From germline, CDR1 is SQVTM and CDR2 ANQGSEA. The CDR3 region has the DNA TGCAGCGTTGAAGAGCGCCTCCACGAGCAGTACTTC. Amino acids: CSVEERLHEQYF.

V is TRBV4-3 and J is TRBJ2-5, with TRBD2 identical over 11 bases. V lost 2 bases, J lost 4 bases, and 0 bases stayed unmatched. The germline CDR1 and CDR2 sequences are LGHNA and YSLEER. The CDR3 is 14 amino acids. The CDR3 reads CASSQTSGGETQYF. The DNA for the CDR3 is TGCGCCAGCAGCCAAACTAGCGGGGGAGAGACCCAGTACTTC.

The gene calls are TRBV2 and TRBJ1-4, with 12 bases fitting TRBD1. From germline, CDR1 is SNHLY and CDR2 FYNNEI. The length of the CDR3 is 15 residues. The V segment lost 6 bases and the J segment 7 bases; nucleotides outside the gene matches: 6. CDR3 residues: CASRWGQGAGEKLFF. CDR3 coding DNA: TGTGCCAGCAGATGGGGACAGGGGGCAGGTGAAAAACTGTTTTTT.

The CDR3 DNA follows: TGTGCCAGCAGCTACGTGCTCCGGGACAGGGCTAAATCTGGAAACACCATATATTTT. This encodes CASSYVLRDRAKSGNTIYF. The gene calls are TRBV7-4 and TRBJ1-3; 9 nucleotides line up with TRBD1. The CDR3 covers 19 residues. Germline-derived CDR1 and CDR2 are SGHVT and SQSDAQ. With V trimmed by 4 bases and J by 1 base, 14 bases remained unmatched. Based on the CDR3 plus reference TRBV7-4 and TRBJ1-3, the full variable domain is GAGVSQSPRYKVAKRGRDVALRCDSISGHVTLYWYRQTLGQGSEVLTYSQSDAQRDKSGRPSGRFSAERPERSVSTLKIQRTEQGDSAVYLCASSYVLRDRAKSGNTIYFGEGSWLTVV.

The chain has TRBV6-5 and TRBJ1-5, with D uncertain. V was cut by 2 bases and J by 3 bases, with 8 bases left in between. The CDR3 has 14 residues. CDR1 is MNHEY and CDR2 is SVGAGI in the germline V gene. The CDR3 here is CASSYSGYNQPQHF. For the CDR3, the DNA is TGTGCCAGCAGTTACAGCGGATACAATCAGCCCCAGCATTTT.

This rearrangement joins TRBV5-1 to TRBJ2-7; TRBD2 matches at 11 bases. CDR1 is SGHRS and CDR2 is YFSETQ in the germline V gene. This CDR3 is 16 amino acids long. The trim removed 4 bases at V and 4 bases at J, leaving 10 bases unmatched. The CDR3 loop reads CASSPRLAGQLYEQYF. CDR3 nucleotides: TGCGCCAGCAGCCCGAGACTAGCGGGGCAACTATACGAGCAGTACTTC.

This chain joins TRBV5-4 and TRBJ2-7, with 9 positions matching TRBD1. The ends lost 0 bases at V and 4 bases at J; junction bases unmatched: 11. Per the germline V gene, CDR1 is SGHNT and CDR2 is YYREEE (reference sequence). This CDR3 comprises 17 residues. CDR3 residues: CASSLDLPGQGTYEQYF. CDR3 bases: TGTGCCAGCAGCTTGGACTTACCGGGACAGGGAACATACGAGCAGTACTTC.

This clone was counted between two and nine times. V usage is TRBV9 and J usage is TRBJ2-2, with D possibly being TRBD1 (6 bases). The CDR3 covers 15 residues. The germline gives CDR1 SGDLS, CDR2 YYNGEE. With 3 bases removed from V and 4 bases from J, the gap between germline ends came to 13 bases. DNA for the CDR3: TGTGCCAGCAGCGGGGCCTGGGGGCTCACCGGGGAGCTGTTTTTT. Translated, it gives CASSGAWGLTGELFF.

V gene TRBV7-9 combines with J gene TRBJ1-2; D uncertain. CDR1 and CDR2 from the germline V gene are SEHNR and FQNEAQ (reference sequence). The CDR3 has 11 residues. The V gene lost 7 bases and the J gene lost 8 bases, with 11 bases spanning the gap. The CDR3, as DNA: TGTGCCAGCACCACCCCAGGAGGCTACACCTTC. This translates into CASTTPGGYTF.

V is TRBV9 and J is TRBJ2-1; 7 bases align to TRBD2. Losses at the gene ends were 2 bases for V and 10 bases for J; bases not matched to a gene: 9. CDR1 and CDR2 from the germline V gene are SGDLS and YYNGEE. CDR3 length equals 14 residues. The CDR3 nucleotides read TGTGCCAGCAGCGTCCCATCGGGGGGTGCGGAGCAGTTCTTC. Encoded protein: CASSVPSGGAEQFF.